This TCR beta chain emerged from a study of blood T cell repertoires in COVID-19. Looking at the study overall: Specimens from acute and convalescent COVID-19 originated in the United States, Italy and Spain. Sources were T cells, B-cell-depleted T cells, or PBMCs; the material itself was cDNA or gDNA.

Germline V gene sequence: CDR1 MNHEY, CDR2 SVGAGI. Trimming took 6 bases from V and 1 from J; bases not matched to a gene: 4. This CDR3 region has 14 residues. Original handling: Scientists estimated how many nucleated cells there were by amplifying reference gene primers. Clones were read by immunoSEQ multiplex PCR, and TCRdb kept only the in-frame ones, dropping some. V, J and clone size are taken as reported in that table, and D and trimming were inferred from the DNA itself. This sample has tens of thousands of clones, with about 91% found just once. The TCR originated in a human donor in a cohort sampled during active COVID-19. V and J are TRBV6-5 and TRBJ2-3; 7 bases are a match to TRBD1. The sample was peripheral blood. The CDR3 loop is CASSSGTGTDTQYF. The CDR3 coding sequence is TGTGCCAGCAGCTCCGGGACAGGCACAGATACGCAGTATTTT.